The rows below give T cell receptor beta chains drawn from one sample of a study of T cell changes during pregnancy in multiple sclerosis. Method: immunoSEQ multiplex PCR; TCRdb's copy keeps in-frame clones and lacks some. The table shows 70,000 to 80,000 clones, with less than 95% occurring only once. Sequenced material: peripheral blood, taken in the third trimester of pregnancy. Receptor source: a female donor with multiple sclerosis, enrolled in a pregnancy study. Each CDR3 is given with its conserved first and last residue. The order of the fields is CDR3 protein, J gene, CDR3 length, V gene.

CDR3 protein: CASRQEGARETQYF
J gene: TRBJ2-5
CDR3 length: 14
V gene: TRBV7-6

CDR3 protein: CASSLRVDQPQHF
J gene: TRBJ1-5
CDR3 length: 13
V gene: TRBV7-9

CDR3 protein: CASSLGDRGGYTF
J gene: TRBJ1-2
CDR3 length: 13
V gene: TRBV5-6

CDR3 protein: CASSLFFVPQGNTEAFF
J gene: TRBJ1-1
CDR3 length: 17
V gene: TRBV27

CDR3 protein: CASSEGARGDTQYF
J gene: TRBJ2-3
CDR3 length: 14
V gene: TRBV7-8

CDR3 protein: CASSVDRGNYNEQFF
J gene: TRBJ2-1
CDR3 length: 15
V gene: TRBV19

CDR3 protein: CASSFQQGAGNEQFF
J gene: TRBJ2-1
CDR3 length: 15
V gene: TRBV27

CDR3 protein: CASSLGTSGNEQFF
J gene: TRBJ2-1
CDR3 length: 14
V gene: TRBV7-3

CDR3 protein: CAWSVRRQGVTEAFF
J gene: TRBJ1-1
CDR3 length: 15
V gene: TRBV30

CDR3 protein: CATSREQGENYGYTF
J gene: TRBJ1-2
CDR3 length: 15
V gene: TRBV15

CDR3 protein: CASSDNREGTEAFF
J gene: TRBJ1-1
CDR3 length: 14
V gene: TRBV6-6

CDR3 protein: CASGLRGGGTYEQYF
J gene: TRBJ2-7
CDR3 length: 15
V gene: TRBV5-4

CDR3 protein: CASSTWGLSSSYEQYF
J gene: TRBJ2-7
CDR3 length: 16
V gene: TRBV7-9

CDR3 protein: CASSQQGGVTEAFF
J gene: TRBJ1-1
CDR3 length: 14
V gene: TRBV7-2

CDR3 protein: CASSFYRSYEQYF
J gene: TRBJ2-7
CDR3 length: 13
V gene: TRBV11-2

CDR3 protein: CASSIWASGGAQYF
J gene: TRBJ2-5
CDR3 length: 14
V gene: TRBV19

CDR3 protein: CASSLTSGGPYNEQFF
J gene: TRBJ2-1
CDR3 length: 16
V gene: TRBV7-3

CDR3 protein: CTSSQDVNRDRGYGYTF
J gene: TRBJ1-2
CDR3 length: 17
V gene: TRBV1

CDR3 protein: CASSLAGGQLNTEAFF
J gene: TRBJ1-1
CDR3 length: 16
V gene: TRBV7-3

CDR3 protein: CASSQGTLTYEQYF
J gene: NA
CDR3 length: 14
V gene: TRBV4-2

CDR3 protein: CAIRGGQGIRPLHF
J gene: TRBJ1-6
CDR3 length: 14
V gene: TRBV10-3

CDR3 protein: CASSPGSSYEQYF
J gene: TRBJ2-7
CDR3 length: 13
V gene: TRBV5-4

CDR3 protein: CASSTGQGAGNEQFF
J gene: TRBJ2-1
CDR3 length: 15
V gene: TRBV6-4